This T cell receptor beta chain derives from a study of early T cells in non-severe SARS-CoV-2 infection. Study context: Alpha and beta chains were unpaired, from unsorted whole-blood bulk RNA.

General study results and limits: Clonotype matching in VDJdb favored anti-spike CD8 responses and did not capture private and CD4 specificities.

This clonotype came up a few times. Its antigen is currently unknown. This CDR3 is 14 amino acids long. CDR1 is SGHRS, CDR2 YFSETQ, per germline. Trimming cost V 2 bases and J 2 bases, with 9 bases left between them. Each single cDNA molecule received a unique molecular identifier. TCRdb fed the 5' RACE reads into MiXCR, producing one record per CDR3 protein. There are fewer than 120,000 distinct CDR3 sequences in the sample; roughly an eighth occur only once, and around 4% lies in the top ten. The sequence was collected from an adult who was a healthcare worker with PCR-confirmed SARS-CoV-2 infection or an uninfected control (not recorded which). The chain uses TRBV5-1 and TRBJ2-3; D call uncertain. Sequences were derived from whole blood, sampled at baseline. CDR3 coding DNA: TGCGCCAGCAGCTTAATGTCTTCCACAGATACGCAGTATTTT. Its protein product is CASSLMSSTDTQYF. Supplemented by reference TRBV5-1 and TRBJ2-3, the full variable domain reads KAGVTQTPRYLIKTRGQQVTLSCSPISGHRSVSWYQQTPGQGLQFLFEYFSETQRNKGNFPGRFSGRQFSNSRSEMNVSTLELGDSALYLCASSLMSSTDTQYFGPGTRLTVL.